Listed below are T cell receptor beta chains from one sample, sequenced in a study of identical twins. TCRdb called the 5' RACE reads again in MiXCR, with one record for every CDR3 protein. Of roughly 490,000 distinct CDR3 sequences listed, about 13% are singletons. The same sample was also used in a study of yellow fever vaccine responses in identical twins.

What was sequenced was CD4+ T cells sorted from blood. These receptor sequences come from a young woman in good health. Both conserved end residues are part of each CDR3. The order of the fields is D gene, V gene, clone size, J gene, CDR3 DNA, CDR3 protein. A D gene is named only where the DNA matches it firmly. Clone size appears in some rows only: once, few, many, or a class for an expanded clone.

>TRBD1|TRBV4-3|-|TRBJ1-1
TGCGCCAGCAGCCAAACCCCGGGACAGATGAAGTACACTGAAGCTTTCTTT
CASSQTPGQMKYTEAFF
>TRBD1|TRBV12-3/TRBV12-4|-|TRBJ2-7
TGTGCCAGCAGTCACCGGGACAGGGGCCACGAGCAGTACTTC
CASSHRDRGHEQYF
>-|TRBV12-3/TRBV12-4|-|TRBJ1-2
TGTGCCAGCAGGGGGACCGCCGTGGCGTATGGCTACACCTTC
CASRGTAVAYGYTF
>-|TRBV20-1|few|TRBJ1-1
TGCAGTGACACGCAGGGAAACACTGAAGCTTTCTTT
CSDTQGNTEAFF
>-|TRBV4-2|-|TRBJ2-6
TGTGCCAGCACCCAACCTCCTACCGGGCACTCAAGTTATTTCTCTGGGGCCAACGTCCTGACTTTC
CASTQPPTGHSSYFSGANVLTF
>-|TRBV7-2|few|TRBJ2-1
TGTGCCAGCAGCTCCTGGTTTGAGCAGTTCTTC
CASSSWFEQFF
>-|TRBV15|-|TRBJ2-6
TGTGCCACCAGCACAGCGTTCTCTGGGGCCAACGTCCTGACTTTC
CATSTAFSGANVLTF
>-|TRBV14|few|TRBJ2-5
TGTGCCAGCAGCCAAGATGGGGGGGCCCTCCAAGAGACCCAGTACTTC
CASSQDGGALQETQYF
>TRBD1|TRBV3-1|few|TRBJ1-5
TGTGCCAGCAGCTCGCGACAGGGGGATCAGCCCCAGCATTTT
CASSSRQGDQPQHF
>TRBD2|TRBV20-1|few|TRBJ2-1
TGCAGTGCTAGAGATGGGACTAGATTATGGCAGTTCTTC
CSARDGTRLWQFF